The rows below give T cell receptor beta chains drawn from one sample of a study of T-cell memory formation after mild COVID-19. TCRdb reprocessed the 5' RACE reads via MiXCR and lists one record per CDR3 protein. The sample records over 50,000 distinct CDR3 sequences, 9.3% being singletons. Sequencing was done on a sample of PBMCs or a T cell subset sorted from them (not recorded which). All receptors derive from an adult woman who had mild COVID-19 (a few samples of this study predate the infection). Cell type and time point are not known. Each CDR3 is given with its conserved first and last residue. Fields, in order: clone size, V gene, D gene, J gene, CDR3 DNA, CDR3 protein. A D gene is named only where the DNA matches it firmly. Size is omitted from some rows. Given values are once, few, many or a class for expanded clones.

NA	TRBV5-1	TRBD1	TRBJ1-1	TGCGCCAGCAGCCGGACAGGGTTGAAGGACACTGAAGCTTTCTTT	CASSRTGLKDTEAFF
few	TRBV20-1	NA	TRBJ1-2	TGCAGTGCTAGAGATCAGACCGGGTCCCCAACCTCTGGCTACACCTTC	CSARDQTGSPTSGYTF
many	TRBV10-3	NA	TRBJ2-5	TGTGCCATCAGTGAAAAGTACCAAGAGACCCAGTACTTC	CAISEKYQETQYF
many	TRBV5-1	TRBD1	TRBJ2-4	TGCGCCAGCAGCTTGACAGGGGACAAAAACATTCAGTACTTC	CASSLTGDKNIQYF
few	TRBV29-1	TRBD1	TRBJ2-7	TGCAGCGCCGGGACAGGGGTATACGAGCAGTACTTC	CSAGTGVYEQYF
NA	TRBV4-1	NA	TRBJ2-7	TGCGCCAGCAGCCATCTCCGGTCCGAGCAGTACTTC	CASSHLRSEQYF
NA	TRBV3-1	NA	TRBJ1-2	TGTGCCAGCAGCCGCCTTAATCAGGGAAATGGCTACACCTTC	CASSRLNQGNGYTF
few	TRBV11-2	NA	TRBJ2-1	TGTGCCAGCAGCCCACTGGCGTCAGGGACAATTAGGCAGTTCTTC	CASSPLASGTIRQFF
many	TRBV7-9	NA	TRBJ2-5	TGTGCCAGCAGCACCCCACGGAATCAAGAGACCCAGTACTTC	CASSTPRNQETQYF
few	TRBV2	NA	TRBJ2-5	TGTGCCAGCAGTGTGAACTCTCCACCGCAAGAGACCCAGTACTTC	CASSVNSPPQETQYF
NA	TRBV7-9	NA	TRBJ1-1	TGTGCCAGCAGCTTGAGGATGAACACTGAAGCTTTCTTT	CASSLRMNTEAFF
once	TRBV3-1	NA	TRBJ2-4	TGTGCCAGCAGCCAAGAAGGTAGCGGACTCCAACTGGACTTC	CASSQEGSGLQLDF
few	TRBV7-9	NA	TRBJ1-1	TGTGCCAGCAGCTTCATGGGGGAGAACACTGAAGCTTTCTTT	CASSFMGENTEAFF
many	TRBV12-3/TRBV12-4	NA	TRBJ1-1	TGTGCCAGCAGTTTCGCAAGTCGGGGTTTGGCTTTCTTT	CASSFASRGLAFF
many	TRBV18	NA	TRBJ2-6	TGTGCCAGCTCACCACCTGGGGCCAACGTCCTGACTTTC	CASSPPGANVLTF
few	TRBV7-8	TRBD1	TRBJ2-1	TGTGCCAGCAGCTCGGGGACAGGGGTGAATGAGCAGTTCTTC	CASSSGTGVNEQFF
many	TRBV5-6	TRBD2	TRBJ2-7	TGTGCCAGCAGCTTGGGACTAGCGGGGGCCTACGAGCAGTACTTC	CASSLGLAGAYEQYF
NA	TRBV5-8	TRBD2	TRBJ2-4	TGTGCCAGCAGCTCCTCGGGGGGGCGAACCATCAAAAACATTCAGTACTTC	CASSSSGGRTIKNIQYF
many	TRBV7-2	TRBD2	TRBJ2-7	TGTGCCAGCATCCTTCTCGGTAGCGGGGCAAACTCCTACGAGCAGTACTTC	CASILLGSGANSYEQYF
many	TRBV4-1	TRBD2	TRBJ2-1	TGCGCCAGCAGCCACACGCGGACTAGCGGGGGGGACAATGAGCAGTTCTTC	CASSHTRTSGGDNEQFF
NA	TRBV5-1	TRBD2	TRBJ2-2	TGCGCCAGCAGCGTGACTAGCACCCAGGGCGGGGAGCTGTTTTTT	CASSVTSTQGGELFF
many	TRBV12-3/TRBV12-4	NA	TRBJ2-3	TGTGCCAGCACCCCGGCCGGACAAGGCACAGATACGCAGTATTTT	CASTPAGQGTDTQYF
NA	TRBV11-2	NA	TRBJ2-5	TGTGCCAGCAGCTTATTGGGTTTTGGTTCCCTCGGGGAGACCCAGTACTTC	CASSLLGFGSLGETQYF
many	TRBV7-6	NA	TRBJ2-5	TGTGCCAGCACCTTGGGTGGGCAGCAAGAGACCCAGTACTTC	CASTLGGQQETQYF
NA	TRBV6-5	TRBD1	TRBJ2-6	TGTGCCAGCAGGAAGACAGGGGCCCACTCTGGGGCCAACGTCCTGACTTTC	CASRKTGAHSGANVLTF
few	TRBV2	NA	TRBJ2-7	TGTGCCAGCACCGGGCTGGTAAGCAACGAGCAGTACTTC	CASTGLVSNEQYF
many	TRBV7-2	NA	TRBJ2-2	TGTGCCAGCCGGGAGACGAACACCGGGGAGCTGTTTTTT	CASRETNTGELFF
NA	TRBV9	TRBD1	TRBJ2-1	TGTGCCAGCAGCGCCGAATATTCGGCCCAAGGGGGCGATGAGCAGTTCTTC	CASSAEYSAQGGDEQFF
few	TRBV29-1	NA	TRBJ2-3	TGCAGCGTTTTAGGCGGGCGAGGAGGAGATACGCAGTATTTT	CSVLGGRGGDTQYF
NA	TRBV18	NA	TRBJ1-1	TGTGCCAGCTCGGCTGGGATGAACACTGAAGCTTTCTTT	CASSAGMNTEAFF
NA	TRBV4-3	TRBD2	TRBJ2-1	TGCGCCAGCAGCAGGCCTAGCGGGAAAGTGGGCCTCTCCTACAATGAGCAGTTCTTC	CASSRPSGKVGLSYNEQFF
few	TRBV20-1	NA	TRBJ1-1	TGCAGTGCTTCGCATCCATCGGGCACTGAAGCTTTCTTT	CSASHPSGTEAFF
NA	TRBV2	TRBD1	TRBJ1-1	TGTGCCAGCAGTGATTTGGAGACAGGGTGGGACACTGAAGCTTTCTTT	CASSDLETGWDTEAFF
NA	TRBV6-6	NA	TRBJ1-5	TGTGCCAGCAGGCCCACGGGAGTTAATCAGCCCCAGCATTTT	CASRPTGVNQPQHF
few	TRBV20-1	NA	TRBJ1-1	TGCAGTGCTAGGCCGGGGACTGAAGCTTTCTTT	CSARPGTEAFF
NA	TRBV2	NA	TRBJ2-1	TGTGCCAGCAGTGACATTCTAGCTTCCTCCTACAATGAGCAGTTCTTC	CASSDILASSYNEQFF
NA	TRBV5-5	NA	TRBJ1-5	TGTGCCAGCAGCTTGGCCCGGGCGGATCAGCCCCAGCATTTT	CASSLARADQPQHF
NA	TRBV5-8	NA	TRBJ1-2	TGTGCCAGCAGCTTGTCCCCAACCAACTATGGCTACACCTTC	CASSLSPTNYGYTF
few	TRBV12-3/TRBV12-4	TRBD1	TRBJ2-7	TGTGCCAGCAGTTTGACAGGGGGCTTCTACGAGCAGTACTTC	CASSLTGGFYEQYF
NA	TRBV4-3	TRBD1	TRBJ1-4	TGCGCCAGCAGCCCCGGGACAGGAAATGAAAAACTGTTTTTT	CASSPGTGNEKLFF
medium-sized	TRBV29-1	NA	TRBJ1-5	TGCAGCGTCAAAAGGGCATTTGATCAGCCCCAGCATTTT	CSVKRAFDQPQHF
many	TRBV5-1	NA	TRBJ1-6	TGCGCCAGCAGCTTGGCCGGGGATTCACCCCTCCACTTT	CASSLAGDSPLHF
NA	TRBV7-3	NA	TRBJ1-5	TGTGCCAGCAGTCAGGGGATCAATCAGCCCCAGCATTTT	CASSQGINQPQHF
many	TRBV20-1	NA	TRBJ2-5	TGCAGTGCTATATCCGGGAAAGAGACCCAGTACTTC	CSAISGKETQYF
many	TRBV5-1	NA	TRBJ2-1	TGCGCCAGCAGGGCTCTGACAGGAGACAATGAGCAGTTCTTC	CASRALTGDNEQFF
many	TRBV12-3/TRBV12-4	NA	TRBJ2-5	TGTGCCAGCAGTTTTAGGGGGCGGGGAGAGACCCAGTACTTC	CASSFRGRGETQYF
NA	TRBV6-1	NA	TRBJ1-1	TGTGCCAGCAAAGCCTTGGGACAAACCATGAACACTGAAGCTTTCTTT	CASKALGQTMNTEAFF
few	TRBV7-9	NA	TRBJ2-1	TGTGCCAGCGGCACTTTTCCGCGAGATGGACACAATGAGCAGTTCTTC	CASGTFPRDGHNEQFF
NA	TRBV18	NA	TRBJ1-1	TGTGCCAGCGGACTCTCTGGCGCCTTGGCTTTCTTT	CASGLSGALAFF
NA	TRBV20-1	TRBD2	TRBJ2-7	TGCAGTGCGCCATGGGGGGGAAATGTTGGCGAGCAGTACTTC	CSAPWGGNVGEQYF
NA	TRBV6-1	NA	TRBJ1-2	TGTGCCAGCAGTTTCGCCCGCCGGGGACACTATGGCTACACCTTC	CASSFARRGHYGYTF
NA	TRBV5-1	TRBD1	TRBJ1-3	TGCGCCAGCAGCTTGGAAGGGGGCACCGGAAACACCATATATTTT	CASSLEGGTGNTIYF